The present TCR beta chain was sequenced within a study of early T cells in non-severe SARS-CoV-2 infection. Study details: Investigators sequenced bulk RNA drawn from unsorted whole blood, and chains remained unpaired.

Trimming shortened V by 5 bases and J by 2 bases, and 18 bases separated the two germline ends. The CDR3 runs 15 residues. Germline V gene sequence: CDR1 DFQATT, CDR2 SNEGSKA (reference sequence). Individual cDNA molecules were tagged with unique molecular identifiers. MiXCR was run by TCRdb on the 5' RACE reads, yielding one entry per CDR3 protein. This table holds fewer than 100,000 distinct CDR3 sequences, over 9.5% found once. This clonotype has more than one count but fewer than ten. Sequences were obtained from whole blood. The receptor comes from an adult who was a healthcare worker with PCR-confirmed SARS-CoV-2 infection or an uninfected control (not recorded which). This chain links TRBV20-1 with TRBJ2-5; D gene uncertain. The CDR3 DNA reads TGCAGTGCTTGTCCGTCCCGCGGAAATCAAGAGACCCAGTACTTC. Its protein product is CSACPSRGNQETQYF.